Below, 27 T cell receptor beta chains from the same sample are listed, as sequenced in a study of regulatory T cells in long-lasting Graves disease. Assembly of TCR beta libraries relied on iRepertoire HTBI primers together with Arm-PCR of CDR3 regions. TCRdb reprocessed the multiplex PCR reads via MiXCR and lists one record per CDR3 protein. This sample has 390,000 or so distinct CDR3 sequences; approximately 23% occur once, and the top ten carry roughly a quarter. Time point given: persistent/refractory GD, antithyroid drugs over 5 years with positive TRAb. With RNA extracted from PBMCs as input, the TCR library was made. Sequenced here: peripheral blood mononuclear cells (PBMCs), sampled when the disease was refractory, from a patient treated with antithyroid drugs. The receptors were gathered from a middle-aged woman with Graves disease.

Of note for this clonotype: A much more abundant neighbour one base away suggests this may be a read error. The chain is built from TRBV6-1 and TRBJ1-5; 8 bases are a match to TRBD1. The germline V gene encodes CDR1 MNHNS and CDR2 SASEGT. The CDR3 totals 15 residues. With 3 bases clipped from V and 0 bases from J, the junction kept 1 base outside the gene matches. CDR3 in amino acids: CASSEGQDSNQPQHF. The CDR3 DNA reads as TGTGCCAGCAGTGAGGGACAGGATAGCAATCAGCCCCAGCATTTT.

This clonotype was seen a few times. The V gene is TRBV3-1, the J gene TRBJ2-2, with TRBD1 as a possible D gene (7 bases). V dropped 4 bases and J dropped 4 bases, with 13 bases sitting between them. The CDR3 runs 15 residues. In germline, CDR1 is LGHDT, CDR2 YNNKEL (reference sequence). CDR3 DNA sequence: TGTGCCAGCAGCCGCGGGACAGTACCCACCGGGGAGCTGTTTTTT. Amino acids: CASSRGTVPTGELFF.

The rearrangement uses TRBV7-3 and TRBJ2-5, with D hard to call. CDR1 and CDR2 (germline): SGHTA, FQGTGA. V lost 6 bases, J lost 3 bases, and 11 bases lay in between. This CDR3 comprises 13 residues. CDR3 bases: TGTGCCAGCAGTCTAGTCGGAGAAGAGACCCAGTACTTC. Amino acids: CASSLVGEETQYF.

This clonotype was counted a few times. The chain has TRBV20-1 and TRBJ2-3; 9 bases align to TRBD2. Germline V gene data show CDR1 as DFQATT and CDR2 as SNEGSKA (reference sequence). The V and J ends lost 6 bases and 4 bases, in that order; junction bases with no gene match: 14. The CDR3 runs to 16 residues. CDR3 amino acids: CSAISFGGRAPDTQYF. The DNA of the CDR3 is TGCAGTGCCATCTCCTTTGGCGGGAGGGCTCCAGATACGCAGTATTTT.

CDR3 protein: CASSQEIAGNQETQYF. DNA for the CDR3: TGTGCCAGCAGCCAAGAGATAGCGGGAAACCAAGAGACCCAGTACTTC. The genes are TRBV3-1 and TRBJ2-5, with 8 positions matching TRBD2. Germline V gene data show CDR1 as LGHDT and CDR2 as YNNKEL (reference sequence). This CDR3 spans 16 amino acids. V lost 0 bases, J lost 0 bases, and 3 bases stayed unmatched.

The chain has TRBV5-8 and TRBJ2-2, with 7 positions matching TRBD1. Germline lookup yields CDR1 SGHTS and CDR2 YDEGEE. This CDR3 is 16 amino acids long. Trimming cost V 1 base and J 2 bases; bases outside gene matches: 5. This chain's CDR3 is CASSLHGTVNTGELFF. The CDR3 nucleotides are TGTGCCAGCAGCTTGCACGGGACAGTCAACACCGGGGAGCTGTTTTTT.

V and J are TRBV4-1 and TRBJ2-7; TRBD2 matches at 8 bases. The length of the CDR3 is 13 residues. Germline V gives CDR1 MGHRA, CDR2 YSYEKL. V lost 2 bases to trimming and J lost 9 bases; unmatched junction nucleotides: 6. The CDR3: CASSQTRGVLQYF. The CDR3 nucleotides read TGCGCCAGCAGCCAAACGCGGGGGGTTTTGCAGTACTTC.

The rearrangement uses TRBV4-1 and TRBJ1-5; D is unresolved. Germline lookup yields CDR1 MGHRA and CDR2 YSYEKL. V was pared by 3 bases and J by 7 bases, with 13 bases between. The CDR3 contains 14 residues. CDR3 sequence: CASSQMGGEQPQHF. DNA for the CDR3: TGCGCCAGCAGCCAGATGGGAGGTGAGCAGCCCCAGCATTTT.

V gene TRBV7-9 combines with J gene TRBJ2-5; D may be TRBD2 (7 bases). The length of the CDR3 is 17 residues. Germline assignment: CDR1 SEHNR and CDR2 FQNEAQ (reference sequence). Trimming removed 7 bases at V and 2 bases at J, with 23 bases between. Here the CDR3 DNA reads TGTGCCAGCATCCCCTGGGGGGGCGGAAGTGATCAAGAGACCCAGTACTTC. It is translated as CASIPWGGGSDQETQYF.

This clonotype was seen at least ten times. The chain is built from TRBV6-5 and TRBJ2-7; D is unclear. The ends were cut back, 0 bases at V and 4 bases at J, with 13 bases in the middle. Germline CDR1 is MNHEY and CDR2 is SVGAGI. The CDR3 totals 15 residues. CDR3 sequence (DNA): TGTGCCAGCAGTTACTCAGTGGGTCCCGTATACGAGCAGTACTTC. Translation: CASSYSVGPVYEQYF.

V is TRBV10-3 and J is TRBJ2-7; 7 positions agree with TRBD1. This CDR3 contains 16 residues. Germline V lookup: CDR1 ENHRY, CDR2 SYGVKD. V lost 6 bases, J lost 0 bases, and 11 bases stayed unmatched. This CDR3 is CAISDRQGFISYEQYF. In DNA form, the CDR3 reads TGTGCCATCAGCGATCGACAGGGATTCATCTCCTACGAGCAGTACTTC.

This clonotype has at least ten counts. Relative to the germline gene, one junction end is altered; a read error may explain this. The CDR3 spells CSAGETQYF. The CDR3 DNA follows: TGCAGTGCTGGAGAGACCCAGTACTTC. V and J are TRBV20-1 and TRBJ2-5, with D unresolved. The germline CDR1 and CDR2 sequences are DFQATT and SNEGSKA (reference sequence). The length of the CDR3 is 9 residues.

This clonotype was counted at least ten times. This sequence joins TRBV6-1 and TRBJ2-2, with 7 bases identical to TRBD1. Germline CDR1 reads MNHNS; CDR2 reads SASEGT. V dropped 6 bases and J dropped 1; count of bases not matched to a gene: 5. The CDR3 length is 15 residues. CDR3 sequence (DNA): TGTGCCAGCAGCAACAGGGGCCTGAACACCGGGGAGCTGTTTTTT. It specifies CASSNRGLNTGELFF.

As regards this clonotype: Compared with germline, one end of the junction differs, possibly owing to a read error. The V call is TRBV20-1, the J call TRBJ1-2, with D unclear. CDR1 and CDR2 (germline): DFQATT, SNEGSKA (reference sequence). CDR3 length equals 11 residues. CDR3 amino acids: CGASVPYGYTF. In nucleotides, the CDR3 is TGCGGTGCTAGTGTTCCCTATGGCTACACCTTC.

In this sample, this clonotype turned up many times. V gene TRBV27 combines with J gene TRBJ2-7; a possible D gene is TRBD2 (5 bases). V shed 6 bases and J shed 5 bases, with 17 bases lying between them. Germline CDR1 is MNHEY and CDR2 is SMNVEV (reference sequence). This CDR3 comprises 14 residues. The CDR3 region has the DNA TGTGCCAGCAGCCTACTAGATTCCTTCAACGAGCAGTACTTC. As protein: CASSLLDSFNEQYF.

The table lists this clonotype with a few counts. This chain uses TRBV24-1 with TRBJ2-2; the match to TRBD1 covers 12 bases. The CDR3 covers 16 residues. The junction had 5 bases not matched to a gene; V was cut back by 7 bases and J by 3 bases. In germline, CDR1 is KGHDR, CDR2 SFDVKD. The CDR3 nucleotides are TGTGCCACCAGGCCGGGGGACAGGGGGCACACCGGGGAGCTGTTTTTT. Translating it yields CATRPGDRGHTGELFF.

The V gene is TRBV29-1, the J gene TRBJ2-3; 10 bases match TRBD1. The trim removed 6 bases at V and 1 base at J, leaving 4 bases unmatched. CDR3 length: 14 amino acids. Per germline, CDR1 SQVTM and CDR2 ANQGSEA. CDR3 nucleotides: TGCAGCGTCGCAGGACAGGGGGGCACAGATACGCAGTATTTT. It encodes CSVAGQGGTDTQYF.

In the case of this clonotype: Being one base from a much bigger clone, this may be a read error. The genes are TRBV2 and TRBJ1-3, with 9 bases fitting TRBD1. Germline assignment: CDR1 SNHLY and CDR2 FYNNEI. This CDR3 contains 14 residues. For the CDR3, the DNA is TGTTCCAGCAGTGAGACAGGGGGTGGAAACACCATATATTTT. Translation gives CSSSETGGGNTIYF. Drawing the rest from reference TRBV2 and TRBJ1-3, the complete variable domain is EPEVTQTPSHQVTQMGQEVILRCVPISNHLYFYWYRQILGQKVEFLVSFYNNEISEKSEIFDDQFSVERPDGSNFTLKIRSTKLEDSAMYFCSSSETGGGNTIYFGEGSWLTVV.

This clonotype was recorded at least ten times. The chain links TRBV7-9 to TRBJ2-7, with 7 bases that match TRBD1. The CDR3 covers 14 residues. CDR1 is SEHNR, CDR2 FQNEAQ, per germline (reference sequence). Trimming removed 4 bases from V and 0 bases from J; junction bases left unmatched: 3. CDR3 nucleotide sequence: TGTGCCAGCAGCTCTAGACAGGGCTCCTACGAGCAGTACTTC. Protein: CASSSRQGSYEQYF.

This clonotype was recorded at least ten times. J is TRBJ2-2 and V is TRBV11-2; 7 bases line up with TRBD2. The CDR3 is 16 amino acids. V lost 1 base, J lost 0 bases, and 2 bases stayed unmatched. CDR1 is SGHAT, CDR2 FQNNGV, per germline. The CDR3 is CASSLVRGANTGELFF. The CDR3, as DNA: TGTGCCAGCAGCTTAGTTCGGGGGGCGAACACCGGGGAGCTGTTTTTT.

This chain uses TRBV20-1 with TRBJ1-5; D may be TRBD1 (5 bases). Germline V CDR1 and CDR2: DFQATT, SNEGSKA (reference sequence). This CDR3 contains 16 residues. Trimming left V 3 bases short and J 5 bases short, with 20 bases between. The chain's CDR3 is CSASRSGAGWDQPQHF. In DNA form, the CDR3 reads TGCAGTGCTAGCCGATCTGGGGCAGGTTGGGATCAGCCCCAGCATTTT.

The rearrangement uses TRBV28 and TRBJ2-1, with 11 nucleotides matching TRBD2. The CDR3 sequence is 16 residues long. V dropped 6 bases and J dropped 7; count of bases not matched to a gene: 11. Germline values: CDR1 MDHEN, CDR2 SYDVKM. In DNA, the CDR3 is TGTGCCAGCAGCCAAGCCGCTAGCGGGAGGAATAATGAGCAGTTCTTC. It specifies CASSQAASGRNNEQFF.

This clonotype was picked up many times. The V gene is TRBV29-1, the J gene TRBJ1-1, with D perhaps TRBD1 (5 bases). V lost 2 bases and J 1 base, leaving 8 bases between the germline ends. The length of the CDR3 is 13 residues. Germline-derived CDR1 and CDR2 are SQVTM and ANQGSEA. Written as DNA, the CDR3 is TGCAGCGTTGAATCGACAGAGAACACTGAAGCTTTCTTT. Encoded protein: CSVESTENTEAFF.

This chain connects TRBV19 to TRBJ1-1; a possible D gene is TRBD1 (5 bases). Trimming took 8 bases from V and 1 from J, leaving 11 bases between them. This CDR3 is built from 13 residues. Germline CDR1 and CDR2: LNHDA and SQIVND (reference sequence). CDR3 protein: CASRDSANTEAFF. The CDR3 DNA is TGTGCCAGTCGAGACAGTGCGAACACTGAAGCTTTCTTT.

This clonotype was counted a few times. The V gene is TRBV11-2, the J gene TRBJ2-3; D is perhaps TRBD1 (5 bases). The germline V gene encodes CDR1 SGHAT and CDR2 FQNNGV. The CDR3 is made up of 15 amino acids. Trimming shortened V by 0 bases and J by 7 bases, and 14 bases separated the two germline ends. The CDR3 loop is CASSLDPYQGNTQYF. CDR3 nucleotide sequence: TGTGCCAGCAGCTTAGATCCGTACCAGGGCAATACGCAGTATTTT.

This clonotype was counted ten times or more. This chain joins TRBV10-3 and TRBJ2-5, with D perhaps TRBD2 (5 bases). The CDR3 consists of 15 residues. Germline lookup yields CDR1 ENHRY and CDR2 SYGVKD. The germline V and J ends were trimmed by 2 bases and 5 bases, with 15 bases remaining between them. CDR3: CAISEATTKWETQYF. In DNA, the CDR3 is TGTGCCATCAGTGAGGCGACGACTAAGTGGGAGACCCAGTACTTC.

V is TRBV5-1 and J is TRBJ2-7; the D gene is possibly TRBD1 (6 bases). Trimming took 5 bases from V and 6 from J, leaving 27 bases between them. The length of the CDR3 is 17 residues. The germline V gene encodes CDR1 SGHRS and CDR2 YFSETQ. Written as DNA, the CDR3 is TGCGCCAGCAGGTTTCTCCTTCCGGGACACAGTCCCTTCGAGCAGTACTTC. This encodes CASRFLLPGHSPFEQYF.